The text below deals with one TCR beta chain. Libraries were prepared by immunoSEQ multiplex PCR; TCRdb keeps only in-frame clonotypes and omits some of them. The sample shows roughly 50,000 clones, 92% of them seen only once. The sample originates from a study of T cell changes during pregnancy in multiple sclerosis. Germline CDR1 SGHRS, CDR2 YFSETQ. The CDR3 length is 15 residues. V shed 6 bases and J shed 6 bases, with 22 bases lying between them. The chain has TRBV5-1 and TRBJ2-7, with D possibly TRBD2 on 6 matching bases. Sequenced material: CD4+ T cells from peripheral blood mononuclear cells, taken after pregnancy. The TCR originated in a female donor with multiple sclerosis, enrolled in a pregnancy study. The CDR3 bases are TGCGCCAGCAACGGCCTCGCGGGGTCCCCCCCCGAGCAGTACTTC. Protein: CASNGLAGSPPEQYF.